One sample yielded the 8 T cell receptor beta chains listed below, sequenced in a study of graft-versus-host responses after intestinal transplantation. The assay was immunoSEQ multiplex PCR, and TCRdb's table has in-frame clones only and misses some. The repertoire holds 70,000 to 95,000 clones, with roughly 90% as singletons. Their target antigens are unknown. Sequences were derived from unstimulated CD4+ T cells sorted from spleen or lymph node cells, sampled before intestinal transplant. These receptors were collected from a human donor who received an intestinal transplant.

The rearrangement uses TRBV5-5 and TRBJ1-5; the D is unclear. Germline assignment: CDR1 SGHKS and CDR2 YYEKEE (reference sequence). There are 17 residues in the CDR3. Trimming shortened V by 4 bases and J by 3 bases, and 20 bases separated the two germline ends. The CDR3: CASSPTPLPIPNQPQHF. CDR3 in DNA: TGTGCCAGCAGCCCAACTCCCCTACCGATCCCCAATCAGCCCCAGCATTTT.

The V gene is TRBV19, the J gene TRBJ1-2; D unclear. Trimming removed 4 bases at V and 0 bases at J, with 12 bases between. Germline loops: CDR1 LNHDA, CDR2 SQIVND (reference sequence). The CDR3 consists of 15 residues. Here the CDR3 DNA reads TGTGCCAGTAGTACCCAGGCACCGACTAACTATGGCTACACCTTC. This translates into CASSTQAPTNYGYTF.

This sequence joins TRBV5-1 and TRBJ1-2, with 7 bases lining up with TRBD1. V lost 3 bases to trimming and J lost 4 bases; unmatched junction nucleotides: 6. In germline, CDR1 is SGHRS, CDR2 YFSETQ. CDR3 size: 14 residues. The CDR3 DNA reads TGCGCCAGCAGCTCTCCGTGGGACAGCTATGGCTACACCTTC. Its protein product is CASSSPWDSYGYTF. Based on the CDR3 plus reference TRBV5-1 and TRBJ1-2, the full variable domain is KAGVTQTPRYLIKTRGQQVTLSCSPISGHRSVSWYQQTPGQGLQFLFEYFSETQRNKGNFPGRFSGRQFSNSRSEMNVSTLELGDSALYLCASSSPWDSYGYTFGSGTRLTVV.

The CDR3, as DNA: TGTGCCAGCAGCTTGGGGGATACAGGGGGTACGAACACTGAAGCTTTCTTT. This codes for CASSLGDTGGTNTEAFF. This chain joins TRBV11-3 and TRBJ1-1, with 8 bases matching TRBD1. Per germline, CDR1 SGHNT and CDR2 YENEEA. The V segment lost 3 bases and the J segment 1 base; nucleotides outside the gene matches: 10. The CDR3 runs 17 residues.

This clone appeared a single time. The chain links TRBV7-6 to TRBJ2-7, with 12 bases aligning to TRBD2. Germline assignment: CDR1 SGHVS and CDR2 FNYEAQ. The CDR3 extends over 15 amino acids. Trimming took 5 bases from V and 1 from J; bases not matched to a gene: 3. The CDR3 protein is CASSPTSGGSYEQYF. The CDR3 nucleotides are TGTGCCAGCAGCCCGACTAGCGGGGGATCCTACGAGCAGTACTTC.

The CDR3 DNA reads as TGTGCCAGCAGTGAAGGGGGCGGTCAATTGGAGACCCAGTACTTC. Its protein is CASSEGGGQLETQYF. The gene calls are TRBV2 and TRBJ2-5, with a tentative D call TRBD1 (5 bases). The CDR3 is 15 residues long. Germline V CDR1 and CDR2: SNHLY, FYNNEI. V was trimmed by 1 base and J by 5 bases, leaving 14 bases between them. Looking up the rest from reference TRBV2 and TRBJ2-5 gives the full variable domain: EPEVTQTPSHQVTQMGQEVILRCVPISNHLYFYWYRQILGQKVEFLVSFYNNEISEKSEIFDDQFSVERPDGSNFTLKIRSTKLEDSAMYFCASSEGGGQLETQYFGPGTRLLVL.

J is TRBJ2-3 and V is TRBV27; 7 bases agree with TRBD2. After removal of 5 bases from V and 1 base from J, the junction contained 9 bases not matched to a gene. Germline values: CDR1 MNHEY, CDR2 SMNVEV (reference sequence). The CDR3 covers 16 residues. CDR3 in DNA: TGTGCCAGCAGTCCCCTTCTTGGGGGGGGCACAGATACGCAGTATTTT. This gives the protein CASSPLLGGGTDTQYF.

This clone has only one observation. The chain is built from TRBV28 and TRBJ1-5; 8 nucleotides agree with TRBD1. CDR1 is MDHEN and CDR2 is SYDVKM in the germline V gene. With V trimmed by 5 bases and J by 7 bases, 7 bases remained unmatched. The CDR3 has 14 residues. DNA for the CDR3: TGTGCCAGCAGTATCCATGGACAGGGCCAGCCCCAGCATTTT. This encodes CASSIHGQGQPQHF. The complete variable domain, with remaining parts taken from reference TRBV28 and TRBJ1-5, reads DVKVTQSSRYLVKRTGEKVFLECVQDMDHENMFWYRQDPGLGLRLIYFSYDVKMKEKGDIPEGYSVSREKKERFSLILESASTNQTSMYLCASSIHGQGQPQHFGDGTRLSIL.